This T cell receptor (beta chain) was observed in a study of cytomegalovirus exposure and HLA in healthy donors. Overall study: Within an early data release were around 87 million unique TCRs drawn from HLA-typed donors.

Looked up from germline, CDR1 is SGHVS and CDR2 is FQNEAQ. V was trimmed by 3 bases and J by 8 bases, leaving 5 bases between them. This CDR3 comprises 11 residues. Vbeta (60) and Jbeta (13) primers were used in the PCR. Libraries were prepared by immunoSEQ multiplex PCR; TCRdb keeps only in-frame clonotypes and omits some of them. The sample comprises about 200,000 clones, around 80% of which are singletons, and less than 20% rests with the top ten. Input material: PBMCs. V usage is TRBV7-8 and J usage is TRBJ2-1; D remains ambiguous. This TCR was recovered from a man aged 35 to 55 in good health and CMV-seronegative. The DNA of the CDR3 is TGTGCCAGCAGCTTTATGTATGAGCAGTTCTTC. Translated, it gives CASSFMYEQFF.